Listed below are T cell receptor beta chains from one sample, sequenced in a study of T-cell memory formation after mild COVID-19. A single record per CDR3 protein comes from TCRdb applying MiXCR to the 5' RACE reads. The table includes roughly 80,000 distinct CDR3 sequences, 20% to 30% detected once. Sequencing was carried out using PBMCs or a T cell subset sorted from them (not recorded which). These receptor sequences come from a man in his late teens or twenties who had mild COVID-19 (a few samples of this study predate the infection). Cell type and time point are not known. Each CDR3 is given with its conserved first and last residue. The D gene is left open where the match is weak. Expanded clones are given a class, and other clones once, few, many or no size at all.

j_call | clone_size | d_call | v_call | cdr3_nt | cdr3_aa
TRBJ1-6 | NA | TRBD1 | TRBV28 | TGTGCCAGCAGCCACGGACAGGGGGTGTCACCCCTCCACTTT | CASSHGQGVSPLHF
TRBJ2-5 | many | NA | TRBV11-3 | TGTGCCAGCAGCTTATCCCGGGACCACCAAGAGACCCAGTACTTC | CASSLSRDHQETQYF
TRBJ2-7 | few | NA | TRBV4-2 | TGTGCCAGCAGCCAAGAGTCACTAGCCGGGCGCGAGCAGTACTTC | CASSQESLAGREQYF
TRBJ2-3 | few | TRBD2 | TRBV6-1 | TGTGCCAGCAGTGAACCACTAGCGGGCCACACAGATACGCAGTATTTT | CASSEPLAGHTDTQYF
TRBJ1-1 | NA | NA | TRBV15 | TGTGCCACCAGCAGAGAATCCGGGGCTCTGAGCATGTTCTTT | CATSRESGALSMFF
TRBJ2-3 | NA | NA | TRBV27 | TGTGCCAGCAGTTTCCGCAGGGAGGCAGATACGCAGTATTTT | CASSFRREADTQYF
TRBJ2-2 | NA | NA | TRBV4-3 | TGCGCCAGCAGCCTTGGTTGGGGGAGCAACACCGGGGAGCTGTTTTTT | CASSLGWGSNTGELFF
TRBJ2-1 | few | NA | TRBV7-9 | TGTGCCAGCAGCCATAGCTCCTACAATGAGCAGTTCTTC | CASSHSSYNEQFF
TRBJ1-5 | NA | NA | TRBV21-1 | TGTGCCAGCAGCAAAGCGGAGTCCAAGCCCCAGCATTTT | CASSKAESKPQHF
TRBJ2-3 | NA | NA | TRBV11-2 | TGTGCCAGCGAACGCCGGAATACGCAGTATTTT | CASERRNTQYF
TRBJ1-2 | many | TRBD1 | TRBV4-3 | TGCGCCAGCAGCCAAACCACAGGGGGGTATGGCTACACCTTC | CASSQTTGGYGYTF
TRBJ1-1 | few | NA | TRBV2 | TGTGCCAGCACAACGGGGGGCATGAACACTGAAGCTTTCTTT | CASTTGGMNTEAFF
TRBJ2-6 | NA | NA | TRBV18 | TGTGCCAGCTCACAACCGGGGACTGACCTTACTGGGGCCAACGTCCTGACTTTC | CASSQPGTDLTGANVLTF
TRBJ2-2 | NA | TRBD1 | TRBV28 | TGTGCCAGCAGTCCGCGTGACAGGGGAGGATCCGGGGAGCTGTTTTTT | CASSPRDRGGSGELFF
TRBJ2-6 | NA | TRBD1 | TRBV12-3/TRBV12-4 | TGTGCCAGCAGTCTCCACAGGGGTTCCGTCTCTGGGGCCAACGTCCTGACTTTC | CASSLHRGSVSGANVLTF
TRBJ1-2 | NA | NA | TRBV12-3/TRBV12-4 | TGTGCCAGCAGTCATCTACGGAACTATGGCTACACCTTC | CASSHLRNYGYTF
TRBJ2-3 | few | TRBD2 | TRBV11-2 | TGTGCCAGCAGCTCGCAACTAGCGGGGGGGCCCACAGATACGCAGTATTTT | CASSSQLAGGPTDTQYF
TRBJ2-1 | few | NA | TRBV5-1 | TGCGCCAGCAGCTTAAACAGCGGTGAGCAGTTCTTC | CASSLNSGEQFF
TRBJ2-3 | many | TRBD1 | TRBV20-1 | TGCAGTGCTAAGGGACAGGGAGATGCAGATACGCAGTATTTT | CSAKGQGDADTQYF
TRBJ2-7 | NA | TRBD1 | TRBV18 | TGTGCCAGCTCACCTCGCACCCCGGGACAGGGGAACCACGAGCAGTACTTC | CASSPRTPGQGNHEQYF
TRBJ2-4 | NA | NA | TRBV12-3/TRBV12-4 | TGTGCCAGCAGTATAGGCAGGCTAAACATTCAGTACTTC | CASSIGRLNIQYF
TRBJ2-1 | few | NA | TRBV4-3 | TGCGCCAGCAGCCAAGAGAGTTTCGGACTTGTTGAGCAGTTCTTC | CASSQESFGLVEQFF
TRBJ1-5 | few | NA | TRBV24-1 | TGTGCCACCAGTGAGGGGGCTCGGCAGCCCCAGCATTTT | CATSEGARQPQHF
TRBJ2-5 | NA | NA | TRBV5-6 | TGTGCCAGCAGCTTGGATGTTGGGTGGGAGACCCAGTACTTC | CASSLDVGWETQYF
TRBJ1-1 | NA | TRBD1 | TRBV11-2 | TGTGCCAGCAAACACGAGCGGGGGACAGTCACTGAAGCTTTCTTT | CASKHERGTVTEAFF
TRBJ1-2 | NA | NA | TRBV7-9 | TGTGCCAGCAGCTTAAACCTTGTGAGGAATGGCTACACCTTC | CASSLNLVRNGYTF
TRBJ2-7 | NA | NA | TRBV19 | TGTGCCAGTAGTGCCAGTACCGGGGAAACCTACGAGCAGTACTTC | CASSASTGETYEQYF
TRBJ2-5 | few | TRBD2 | TRBV10-1 | TGCGCCAGCAGTGGTGGGGGGGACGAGACCCAGTACTTC | CASSGGGDETQYF
TRBJ2-6 | NA | NA | TRBV28 | TGTGCCAGCATCAAAACAGGGAGCGCTGGGGCCAACGTCCTGACTTTC | CASIKTGSAGANVLTF
TRBJ2-1 | NA | TRBD2 | TRBV4-3 | TGCGCCAGCAGCCAAGCGGGGGGGCCCTACAATGAGCAGTTCTTC | CASSQAGGPYNEQFF
TRBJ2-5 | NA | NA | TRBV4-1 | TGCGCCAGCAGCCAAGTTCTTCAAGAGACCCAGTACTTC | CASSQVLQETQYF
TRBJ2-5 | few | TRBD1 | TRBV6-6 | TGTGCCAGCAGTTACCTCGGACAGGGGGCCACGGAGACCCAGTACTTC | CASSYLGQGATETQYF
TRBJ1-3 | few | TRBD1 | TRBV12-3/TRBV12-4 | TGTGCCAGCGGGACAGGGAAAAGCCAGCGAAACACCATATATTTT | CASGTGKSQRNTIYF
TRBJ2-1 | NA | TRBD2 | TRBV25-1 | TGTGCCAGCAGAGGGGGTAGCGGGGGGAATGAGCAGTTCTTC | CASRGGSGGNEQFF
TRBJ2-2 | NA | NA | TRBV4-3 | TGCGCCAGCAGCCAAGTCTATGGTCGGGGCCGGGAGCTGTTTTTT | CASSQVYGRGRELFF
TRBJ1-1 | NA | NA | TRBV6-6 | TGTGCCAGCAGTCAGACAGGACACACTGAAGCTTTCTTT | CASSQTGHTEAFF
TRBJ2-6 | NA | NA | TRBV6-2/TRBV6-3 | TGTGCCAGCAGAGCTGTCTCTGGGGCCAACTTCCTGACTTTC | CASRAVSGANFLTF
TRBJ1-2 | NA | NA | TRBV7-9 | TGTGCCAGCAGCGACCCCACCGGGGAGCGGTATGGCTACACCTTC | CASSDPTGERYGYTF
TRBJ2-7 | few | TRBD1 | TRBV29-1 | TGCAGCGTAAGGGACAGAGCAACTTACGAGCAGTACTTC | CSVRDRATYEQYF
TRBJ2-2 | few | NA | TRBV5-1 | TGCGCCAGCAGCTTACTCCTACCCACCGGGGAGCTGTTTTTT | CASSLLLPTGELFF
TRBJ1-2 | few | TRBD1 | TRBV20-1 | TGCAGTGCTAGAGATCGTGGACAGGGTATATATGGCTACACCTTC | CSARDRGQGIYGYTF
TRBJ2-2 | NA | NA | TRBV20-1 | TGCAGTGCGGGCACTAGTAGTTCGCCCGGGGAGCTGTTTTTT | CSAGTSSSPGELFF
TRBJ1-1 | few | NA | TRBV4-3 | TGCGCCAGCAGCTCGCTGAGAGAAGTGAACACTGAAGCTTTCTTT | CASSSLREVNTEAFF
TRBJ1-5 | few | TRBD1 | TRBV12-3/TRBV12-4 | TGTGCCAGCAACACAGGGGGCCTCAATCAGCCCCAGCATTTT | CASNTGGLNQPQHF
TRBJ1-2 | NA | NA | TRBV24-1 | TGTGCCACCAGTGTGGGGGTCGACTATGGCTACACCTTC | CATSVGVDYGYTF
TRBJ2-3 | NA | TRBD2 | TRBV6-6 | TGTGCCAGCGTCGCTAGCGGGGTTACTAGCACAGATACGCAGTATTTT | CASVASGVTSTDTQYF
TRBJ2-7 | few | TRBD2 | TRBV20-1 | TGCAGTGCTAGAGATCCCCTCCTAGCGGGGGCCTACGAGCAGTACTTC | CSARDPLLAGAYEQYF
TRBJ2-3 | NA | TRBD2 | TRBV6-2/TRBV6-3 | TGTGCCAGCAGTTACCCTAGCGGAGAATTGACAGATACGCAGTATTTT | CASSYPSGELTDTQYF
TRBJ2-1 | NA | TRBD2 | TRBV6-6 | TGTGCCAGCAGTTACTCTCGACTAGCCACTTTAAATGAGCAGTTCTTC | CASSYSRLATLNEQFF
TRBJ2-7 | few | NA | TRBV7-9 | TGTGCCAGCAGCTTAGTGGGGTTCGAGCAGTACTTC | CASSLVGFEQYF
TRBJ2-7 | NA | NA | TRBV10-2 | TGCGCCAGCAGACAAGGGACGGTGAGCTCCTACGAGCAGTACTTC | CASRQGTVSSYEQYF
TRBJ2-5 | few | NA | TRBV6-5 | TGTGCCAGCAGTCCAGCGTCCCAAGAGACCCAGTACTTC | CASSPASQETQYF
TRBJ1-2 | NA | NA | TRBV5-1 | TGCGCCAGCAGCTGGAACCGGGACCCCGACAGGCGAGGGGGCTACACCTTC | CASSWNRDPDRRGGYTF
TRBJ1-2 | many | TRBD1 | TRBV24-1 | TGTGCCACCAGTGATCGGACAGGGGGCCCGATACTAGGAGGCTACACCTTC | CATSDRTGGPILGGYTF
TRBJ1-2 | NA | NA | TRBV14 | TGTGCCAGCAGCCCCTACAGGAGTGGATATGGCTACACCTTC | CASSPYRSGYGYTF
TRBJ1-2 | few | TRBD1 | TRBV28 | TGTGCCAGTTCAAGGGGGCCCGGCTACACCTTC | CASSRGPGYTF
TRBJ2-5 | NA | NA | TRBV7-2 | TGTGCCAGCAGCTTAGAGAGCGGCGAAGAGACCCAGTACTTC | CASSLESGEETQYF